The 5 T cell receptor beta chains below come from one sample, sequenced in a study of control samples from healthy donors and cancer patients. Sequencing was performed with immunoSEQ multiplex PCR; in TCRdb, only in-frame clones are kept and a portion is missing. This sample carries approximately 52,000 clones, around 90% of them seen once, and the ten largest clones take 11% to 15%. Sequencing used PBMCs. The origin of the receptors is a man between 60 and 75 years old with head and neck cancer.

V usage is TRBV11-2 and J usage is TRBJ1-3; D is uncertain. Trimming stripped 2 bases from V and 0 bases from J, with 5 bases between. The CDR3 has 14 amino acids. The V gene's germline CDR1 is SGHAT and CDR2 FQNNGV. This CDR3 is CASSLPASGNTIYF. CDR3 DNA: TGTGCCAGCAGCTTACCGGCCTCTGGAAACACCATATATTTT.

The V call is TRBV6-5, the J call TRBJ2-7; 7 positions match TRBD2. CDR1 and CDR2 (germline): MNHEY, SVGAGI. Germline trimming cut 6 bases from V and 4 bases from J; bases unmatched to any gene: 6. The CDR3 is made up of 13 amino acids. The chain's CDR3 is CASSSNGGYEQYF. The CDR3 region has the DNA TGTGCCAGCAGCAGTAACGGGGGGTACGAGCAGTACTTC.

This chain joins TRBV7-6 and TRBJ2-5; the match to TRBD2 covers 7 bases. V lost 6 bases and J lost 5; bases outside the gene matches: 9. CDR3 length: 14 residues. The germline CDR1 and CDR2 sequences are SGHVS and FNYEAQ. The CDR3 sequence is CASSSGTNMETQYF. CDR3 DNA sequence: TGTGCCAGCAGTTCCGGGACTAATATGGAGACCCAGTACTTC.

This chain uses TRBV4-1 with TRBJ2-7, with 8 bases fitting TRBD1. Germline CDR1 MGHRA, CDR2 YSYEKL. Trimming took 1 base from V and 7 from J; bases not matched to a gene: 6. This CDR3 has 14 amino acids. CDR3: CASSQAQGAGEQYF. DNA of the CDR3: TGCGCCAGCAGCCAAGCTCAGGGGGCTGGGGAGCAGTACTTC.

The chain recombines TRBV7-9 with TRBJ2-2; possibly TRBD1 for D (5 bases). Looked up from germline, CDR1 is SEHNR and CDR2 is FQNEAQ (reference sequence). The CDR3 loop spans 15 amino acids. The germline V and J ends were trimmed by 5 bases and 7 bases, with 17 bases remaining between them. CDR3 DNA sequence: TGTGCCAGCAGCCGAGGTGCAGGGATGGTCGGGGAGCTGTTTTTT. As protein: CASSRGAGMVGELFF.